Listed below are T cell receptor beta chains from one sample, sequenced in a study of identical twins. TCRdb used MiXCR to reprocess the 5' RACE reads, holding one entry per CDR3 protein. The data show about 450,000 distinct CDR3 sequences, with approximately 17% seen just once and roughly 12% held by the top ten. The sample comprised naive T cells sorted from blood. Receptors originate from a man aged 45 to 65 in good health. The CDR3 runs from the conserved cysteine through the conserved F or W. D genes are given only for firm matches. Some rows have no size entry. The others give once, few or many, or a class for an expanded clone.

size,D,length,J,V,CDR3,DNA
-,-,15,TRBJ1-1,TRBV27,CASSSRISVITEAFF,TGTGCCAGCAGTTCAAGGATTTCGGTGATCACTGAAGCTTTCTTT
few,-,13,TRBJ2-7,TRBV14,CASSQEAPVEQYF,TGTGCCAGCAGCCAAGAGGCGCCGGTTGAGCAGTACTTC
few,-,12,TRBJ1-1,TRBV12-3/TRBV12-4,CASSFSYTEAFF,TGTGCCAGCAGTTTTAGTTACACTGAAGCTTTCTTT
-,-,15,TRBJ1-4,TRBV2,CASSLTAATNEKLFF,TGTGCCAGCAGTCTAACAGCTGCAACTAATGAAAAACTGTTTTTT
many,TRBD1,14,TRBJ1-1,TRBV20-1,CSATRQGGHTEAFF,TGCAGTGCTACCAGACAGGGGGGTCACACTGAAGCTTTCTTT
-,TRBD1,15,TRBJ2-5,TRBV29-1,CSVEQGTGGVKTQYF,TGCAGCGTTGAGCAAGGGACAGGGGGCGTCAAGACCCAGTACTTC
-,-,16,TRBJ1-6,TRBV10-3,CAISDVRVAYNSPLHF,TGTGCCATCAGTGATGTGCGGGTTGCCTATAATTCACCCCTCCACTTT
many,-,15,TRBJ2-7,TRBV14,CASSQGFADSYEQYF,TGTGCCAGCAGCCAAGGGTTTGCCGATTCCTACGAGCAGTACTTC
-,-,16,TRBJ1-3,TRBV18,CASSPQLNREHPTIYF,TGTGCCAGCTCACCACAATTGAACAGGGAGCATCCCACCATATATTTT
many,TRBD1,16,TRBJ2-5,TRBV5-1,CASSFRTGGTQETQYF,TGCGCCAGCAGCTTCCGGACAGGGGGCACTCAAGAGACCCAGTACTTC
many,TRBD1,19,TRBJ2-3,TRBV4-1,CASSHVPGTEGSITDTQYF,TGCGCCAGCAGCCACGTCCCCGGGACAGAGGGTTCGATCACAGATACGCAGTATTTT
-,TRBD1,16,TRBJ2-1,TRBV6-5,CASSYLLDRRGNEQFF,TGTGCCAGCAGTTACCTATTGGACAGGAGAGGAAATGAGCAGTTCTTC
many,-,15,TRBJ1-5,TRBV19,CASSINGGAHQPQHF,TGTGCCAGTAGTATTAATGGGGGCGCGCATCAGCCCCAGCATTTT
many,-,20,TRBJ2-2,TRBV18,CASSPLGPLSTSLNTGELFF,TGTGCCAGCTCACCCTTGGGACCTCTTTCCACTAGCCTCAACACCGGGGAGCTGTTTTTT
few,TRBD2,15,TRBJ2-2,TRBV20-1,CSARLAGLNTGELFF,TGCAGTGCTAGGCTAGCGGGACTGAACACCGGGGAGCTGTTTTTT
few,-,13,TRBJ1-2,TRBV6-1,CASKASGGYGYTF,TGTGCCAGCAAGGCCTCCGGTGGCTATGGCTACACCTTC
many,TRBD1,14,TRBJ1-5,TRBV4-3,CASSRGTGSQPQHF,TGCGCCAGCAGCCGGGGGACAGGGAGTCAGCCCCAGCATTTT
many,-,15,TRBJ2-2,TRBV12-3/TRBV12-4,CASSPLYGDTGELFF,TGTGCCAGCAGTCCCCTTTACGGGGACACCGGGGAGCTGTTTTTT
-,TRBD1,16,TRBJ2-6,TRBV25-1,CASSRGLSYGANVLTF,TGTGCCAGCAGCAGGGGGCTCAGCTATGGGGCCAACGTCCTGACTTTC
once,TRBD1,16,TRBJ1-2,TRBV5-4,CASSFNRDRGDYGYTF,TGTGCCAGCAGCTTCAACCGGGACAGGGGCGACTATGGCTACACCTTC
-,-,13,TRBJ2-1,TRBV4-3,CASSQDRLTEQFF,TGCGCCAGCAGCCAAGACAGGTTAACTGAGCAGTTCTTC
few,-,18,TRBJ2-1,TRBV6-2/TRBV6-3,CASSYLSEGGPRYNEQFF,TGTGCCAGCAGTTACTTATCGGAGGGGGGCCCCCGGTACAATGAGCAGTTCTTC
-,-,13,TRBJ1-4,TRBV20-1,CSARDPMGEKLFF,TGCAGTGCTAGGGACCCCATGGGCGAAAAACTGTTTTTT
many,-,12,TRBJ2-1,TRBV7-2,CASSLGHNEQFF,TGTGCCAGCAGCTTAGGACACAATGAGCAGTTCTTC
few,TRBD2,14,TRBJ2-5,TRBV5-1,CASSFSGSQETQYF,TGCGCCAGCAGCTTTAGCGGGAGTCAAGAGACCCAGTACTTC
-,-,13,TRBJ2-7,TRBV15,CATSTRARDEQYF,TGTGCCACCAGCACCCGAGCACGGGACGAGCAGTACTTC
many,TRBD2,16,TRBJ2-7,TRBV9,CASSRGLAGNIYEQYF,TGTGCCAGCAGCCGGGGACTAGCGGGAAACATCTACGAGCAGTACTTC
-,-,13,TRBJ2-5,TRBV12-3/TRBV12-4,CASSSSGQETQYF,TGTGCCAGCAGTTCCAGCGGGCAAGAGACCCAGTACTTC
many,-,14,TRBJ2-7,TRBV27,CASSLGVSFYEQYF,TGTGCCAGCAGTTTGGGGGTGAGTTTCTACGAGCAGTACTTC
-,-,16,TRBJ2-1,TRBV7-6,CASSTSSESSYNEQFF,TGTGCCAGCAGCACTTCAAGCGAAAGCTCCTACAATGAGCAGTTCTTC
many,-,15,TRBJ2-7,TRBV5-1,CASSLDRRRLLEQYF,TGCGCCAGCAGCTTGGATCGTAGACGGCTTCTCGAGCAGTACTTC
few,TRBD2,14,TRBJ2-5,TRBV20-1,CSARDPGGAETQYF,TGCAGTGCTAGAGATCCGGGGGGAGCAGAGACCCAGTACTTC
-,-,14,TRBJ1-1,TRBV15,CATSRARRATEAFF,TGTGCCACCAGCAGAGCCCGCAGGGCTACTGAAGCTTTCTTT
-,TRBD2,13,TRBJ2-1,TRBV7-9,CASHGLAGEEQFF,TGTGCCAGCCATGGACTAGCGGGAGAAGAGCAGTTCTTC
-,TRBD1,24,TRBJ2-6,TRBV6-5,CASSYSLYQGWRQGVPSGANVLTF,TGTGCCAGCAGTTACTCGTTGTACCAGGGTTGGAGACAGGGGGTGCCCTCTGGGGCCAACGTCCTGACTTTC
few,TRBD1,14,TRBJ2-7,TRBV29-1,CSALTGTGAYEQYF,TGCAGCGCCCTAACCGGGACAGGGGCTTACGAGCAGTACTTC
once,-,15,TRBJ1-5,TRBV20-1,CSARDFTGLNQPQHF,TGCAGTGCTAGAGACTTTACAGGGCTCAATCAGCCCCAGCATTTT
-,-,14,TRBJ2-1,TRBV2,CASTPGASWDEQFF,TGTGCCAGCACCCCTGGGGCTAGTTGGGATGAGCAGTTCTTC
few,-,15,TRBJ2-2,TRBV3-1,CASSPRTGDTGELFF,TGTGCCAGCAGCCCTCGAACAGGAGACACCGGGGAGCTGTTTTTT
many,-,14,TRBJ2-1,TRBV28,CASKTGTYYNEQFF,TGTGCCAGCAAAACCGGGACTTACTACAATGAGCAGTTCTTC
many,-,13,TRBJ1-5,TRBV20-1,CSASGRATQPQHF,TGCAGTGCGTCGGGCAGGGCGACTCAGCCCCAGCATTTT
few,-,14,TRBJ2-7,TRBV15,CATSRDQGTYEQYF,TGTGCCACCAGCAGAGATCAGGGGACCTACGAGCAGTACTTC
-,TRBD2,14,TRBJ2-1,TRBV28,CASSSSGVYNEQFF,TGTGCCAGCAGTTCTAGCGGAGTTTACAATGAGCAGTTCTTC
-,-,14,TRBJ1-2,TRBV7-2,CASSRGGFNYGYTF,TGTGCCAGCAGCCGGGGAGGGTTCAACTATGGCTACACCTTC
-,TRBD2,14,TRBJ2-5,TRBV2,CASSERRERGTQYF,TGTGCCAGCAGTGAACGGCGGGAGAGGGGGACCCAGTACTTC
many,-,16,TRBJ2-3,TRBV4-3,CASSQDMYRGTDTQYF,TGCGCCAGCAGCCAAGATATGTACAGGGGCACAGATACGCAGTATTTT
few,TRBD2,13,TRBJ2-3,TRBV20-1,CSAPHGGMDTQYF,TGCAGTGCTCCCCACGGGGGGATGGATACGCAGTATTTT
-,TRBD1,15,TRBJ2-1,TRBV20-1,CSASRQGINYNEQFF,TGCAGTGCTAGCCGACAGGGCATCAACTACAATGAGCAGTTCTTC
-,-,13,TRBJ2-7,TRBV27,CASSLAVSYEQYF,TGTGCCAGCAGTTTAGCTGTTTCCTACGAGCAGTACTTC